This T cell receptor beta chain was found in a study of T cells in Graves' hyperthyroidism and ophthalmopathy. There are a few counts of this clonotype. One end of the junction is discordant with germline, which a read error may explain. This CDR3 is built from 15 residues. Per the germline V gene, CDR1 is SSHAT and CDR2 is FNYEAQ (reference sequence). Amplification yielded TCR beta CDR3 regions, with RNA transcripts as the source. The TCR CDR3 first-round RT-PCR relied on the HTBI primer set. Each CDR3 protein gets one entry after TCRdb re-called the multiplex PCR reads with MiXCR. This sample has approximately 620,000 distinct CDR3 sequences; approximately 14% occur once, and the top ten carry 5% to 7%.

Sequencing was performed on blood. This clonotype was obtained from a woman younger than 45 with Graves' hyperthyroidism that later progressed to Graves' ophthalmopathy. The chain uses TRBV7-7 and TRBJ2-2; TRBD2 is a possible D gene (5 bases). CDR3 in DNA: TGTGCTAGCAGCTTAGGGCCTAGCAACACCGGGGAGCTGTTTTTT. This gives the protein CASSLGPSNTGELFF.